These T cell receptor beta chains were read from a single sample in a study of blood T cell repertoires in COVID-19. Sequenced by immunoSEQ multiplex PCR; TCRdb stores in-frame clones only, minus some. The sample consists of 100,000 to 150,000 clones, more than 70% of them appearing once. Sequenced material: peripheral blood. Receptor source: a woman at least 80 years old with acute or convalescent COVID-19. Each CDR3 is given with its conserved first and last residue. D genes are given only for firm matches. Clone size is shown for a subset of rows, as once, few, many or a class of expanded clone.

CDR3	DNA	length	D	size	V	J
CASRPSGGARETQYF	TGTGCCAGCAGGCCTAGCGGGGGGGCCAGAGAGACCCAGTACTTC	15	TRBD2	.	TRBV3-1/TRBV3-2	TRBJ2-5
CASSSEGAIYEQYF	TGCGCCAGCAGCTCTGAGGGGGCAATCTACGAGCAGTACTTC	14	TRBD1	.	TRBV5-1	TRBJ2-7
CAISGAGLGNTGELFF	TGTGCCATCAGTGGCGCAGGACTAGGGAACACCGGGGAGCTGTTTTTT	16	TRBD2	.	TRBV10-3	TRBJ2-2
CASSLTGGDTEAFF	TGTGCCAGCAGCCTGACAGGGGGGGACACTGAAGCTTTCTTT	14	TRBD1	.	TRBV5-6	TRBJ1-1
CASRPSGQGQTQYF	TGTGCCAGCAGACCCTCGGGACAGGGCCAGACCCAGTACTTC	14	TRBD1	.	TRBV27	TRBJ2-5
CASSFGGGPSDTQYF	TGTGCTAGCAGCTTTGGGGGAGGGCCGTCAGATACGCAGTATTTT	15	TRBD2	.	TRBV7-7	TRBJ2-3
CATSRAPVGGNQPQHF	TGTGCCACCAGCAGAGCCCCTGTTGGGGGGAATCAGCCCCAGCATTTT	16	.	.	TRBV15	TRBJ1-5
CASSEYSRGTGGTYGYTF	TGTGCCAGCAGTGAATATTCGAGGGGGACAGGGGGAACCTATGGCTACACCTTC	18	TRBD1	.	TRBV25-1	TRBJ1-2
CASSVQGRNTEAFF	TGTGCCAGCAGTGTTCAGGGGCGGAACACTGAAGCTTTCTTT	14	.	.	TRBV2	TRBJ1-1
CASSFSDRGTAQHF	TGTGCCAGCAGTTTCTCGGACAGGGGCACAGCCCAGCATTTT	14	TRBD1	.	TRBV27	TRBJ1-5
CASSLAGRGSPLHF	TGCGCCAGCAGCTTGGCCGGGAGGGGCTCACCCCTCCACTTT	14	.	.	TRBV5-1	TRBJ1-6
CSVIGTSGYEQYF	TGCAGCGTTATCGGGACTAGCGGGTACGAGCAGTACTTC	13	TRBD2	.	TRBV29-1	TRBJ2-7
CASTRTGGNAGELFF	TGTGCCAGCACTCGGACAGGGGGCAACGCCGGGGAGCTGTTTTTT	15	TRBD1	.	TRBV6-5	TRBJ2-2
CASSLQGASTDTQYF	TGCGCCAGCAGCTTACAGGGGGCTAGCACAGATACGCAGTATTTT	15	TRBD1	.	TRBV5-1	TRBJ2-3
CASSLTSGAQETQYF	TGTGCCAGCAGTCTGACTAGCGGGGCTCAAGAGACCCAGTACTTC	15	TRBD2	.	TRBV6-4	TRBJ2-5
CASSQASYTQYF	TGTGCCAGCAGCCAAGCGTCGTATACGCAGTATTTT	12	.	.	TRBV3-1/TRBV3-2	TRBJ2-3
CAGYRDRESLSYGYTF	TGTGCCGGGTACCGGGACAGGGAGTCACTAAGCTATGGCTACACCTTC	16	TRBD1	.	TRBV2	TRBJ1-2
CSVVGNGYTF	TGCAGCGTTGTGGGCAACGGCTACACCTTC	10	.	once	TRBV29-1	TRBJ1-2
CASSLIGGRANTGELFF	TGCGCCAGCAGCTTGATCGGCGGGAGGGCCAACACCGGGGAGCTGTTTTTT	17	TRBD2	.	TRBV5-1	TRBJ2-2
CASSKTGDYGGNTIYF	TGTGCCAGCAGCAAGACAGGGGATTATGGGGGAAACACCATATATTTT	16	TRBD1	.	TRBV5-4	TRBJ1-3
CASSEVSGGARTGELFF	TGTGCCAGCAGTGAAGTAAGCGGGGGGGCCCGGACCGGGGAGCTGTTTTTT	17	TRBD2	.	TRBV25-1	TRBJ2-2
CASSLDSINTGELFF	TGTGCCAGCAGCTTGGACAGTATTAACACCGGGGAGCTGTTTTTT	15	.	.	TRBV7-9	TRBJ2-2
CASSPNTAGTSRTDTQYF	TGTGCTAGCAGCCCAAATACTGCTGGGACTAGCCGCACAGATACGCAGTATTTT	18	TRBD2	.	TRBV7-7	TRBJ2-3
CASNGGGNNEQFF	TGTGCCAGTAATGGCGGAGGCAACAATGAGCAGTTCTTC	13	.	once	TRBV19	TRBJ2-1
CASSLAGSGNTIYF	TGTGCCAGCAGCTTAGCGGGGAGTGGAAACACCATATATTTT	14	.	.	TRBV7-2	TRBJ1-3
CASSQEGLVLLDEQFF	TGTGCCAGCAGCCAAGAAGGACTAGTTCTTCTCGATGAGCAGTTCTTC	16	TRBD2	.	TRBV3-1/TRBV3-2	TRBJ2-1
CASSYNGGDSFFF	TGTGCCAGCAGCTACAACGGGGGGGACAGTTTTTTCTTC	13	.	.	TRBV7-9	TRBJ2-7
CASGLGGDSPLHF	TGTGCCAGTGGACTCGGAGGGGATTCACCCCTCCACTTT	13	.	.	TRBV19	TRBJ1-6
CASSVDQRVNEQFF	TGTGCCAGCAGCGTAGACCAGCGAGTCAATGAGCAGTTCTTC	14	.	.	TRBV9	TRBJ2-1
CASSVGTRGGPNTGELFF	TGTGCCAGCAGCGTAGGGACTAGAGGCGGACCGAACACCGGGGAGCTGTTTTTT	18	TRBD2	.	TRBV9	TRBJ2-2
CASSLGTSGRVEYF	TGTGCCAGCAGCCTGGGGACTAGCGGGAGAGTGGAGTACTTC	14	TRBD2	.	TRBV3-1/TRBV3-2	TRBJ2-5
CASSSTGAGEKLFF	TGTGCCAGCAGCTCGACAGGGGCGGGTGAAAAACTGTTTTTT	14	TRBD1	.	TRBV3-1/TRBV3-2	TRBJ1-4
CASSVYGNNSPLHF	TGTGCCAGCAGTGTGTACGGGAATAATTCACCCCTCCACTTT	14	.	.	TRBV2	TRBJ1-6
CASSLVGTSGSETQYF	TGTGCCAGCAGCTTAGTCGGGACTAGCGGGAGCGAGACCCAGTACTTC	16	TRBD2	once	TRBV7-8	TRBJ2-5
CASSQDPGYQPQHF	TGCGCCAGCAGCCAAGATCCGGGATATCAGCCCCAGCATTTT	14	.	few	TRBV4-1	TRBJ1-5
CASSLQGLAISEQYF	TGTGCCAGCAGCTTGCAAGGACTAGCAATTAGCGAGCAGTACTTC	15	TRBD2	.	TRBV5-5	TRBJ2-7
CASSQGQGGNQPQHF	TGTGCCAGCAGTCAGGGACAGGGAGGCAATCAGCCCCAGCATTTT	15	TRBD1	.	TRBV6-6	TRBJ1-5
CASSESGTATIRHF	TGCGCCAGCAGTGAGTCAGGGACAGCTACGATCAGACACTTC	14	TRBD1	.	TRBV10-1	TRBJ2-7
CASSDLRGNEQFF	TGTGCCAGCAGTGATCTTAGGGGGAATGAGCAGTTCTTC	13	.	.	TRBV25-1	TRBJ2-1
CASRTGTGNQPQHF	TGTGCCAGCAGAACCGGGACAGGCAATCAGCCCCAGCATTTT	14	TRBD1	.	TRBV28	TRBJ1-5
CATSRDKHYEQYF	TGTGCCACCAGCCGGGACAAACACTACGAGCAGTACTTC	13	.	.	TRBV15	TRBJ2-7
CASSPGRGLNYGYTF	TGTGCCAGCAGCCCCGGGAGGGGGCTAAACTATGGCTACACCTTC	15	TRBD1	.	TRBV7-9	TRBJ1-2
CASSFIALGSPLHF	TGTGCCAGCAGCTTCATTGCCCTCGGTTCACCCCTCCACTTT	14	.	.	TRBV7-2	TRBJ1-6
CASSPHTGLGDTEAFF	TGCGCCAGCAGCCCTCACACAGGGCTGGGGGACACTGAAGCTTTCTTT	16	.	.	TRBV5-1	TRBJ1-1
CASSLGAATAYEQYF	TGCGCCAGCAGCTTGGGGGCAGCGACAGCCTACGAGCAGTACTTC	15	.	.	TRBV5-1	TRBJ2-7
CASSLTSGSYNEQFF	TGTGCCAGCAGTTTAACTAGCGGGTCCTACAATGAGCAGTTCTTC	15	TRBD2	.	TRBV28	TRBJ2-1
CASSQDRGYGYTF	TGTGCCAGCAGCCAAGACAGGGGGTATGGCTACACCTTC	13	TRBD1	.	TRBV14	TRBJ1-2
CASSESGTGERQPQHF	TGCGCCAGCAGTGAGTCTGGGACAGGTGAGCGTCAGCCCCAGCATTTT	16	TRBD1	.	TRBV10-2	TRBJ1-5
CASSTGWAETQYF	TGTGCCAGCAGTACAGGGTGGGCAGAGACCCAGTACTTC	13	.	.	TRBV2	TRBJ2-5
CASSRMQRATDTQYF	TGTGCCAGCAGCCGCATGCAGCGGGCCACAGATACGCAGTATTTT	15	.	.	TRBV7-2	TRBJ2-3
CASSPGVVGGYEQYF	TGTGCCAGCTCACCGGGGGTAGTAGGGGGCTACGAGCAGTACTTC	15	.	.	TRBV18	TRBJ2-7
CASSQTPGTGGLETQYF	TGTGCCAGCAGCCAGACTCCCGGGACAGGGGGCCTAGAGACCCAGTACTTC	17	TRBD1	.	TRBV4-2	TRBJ2-5
CASSLWRGSSTDTQYF	TGTGCCAGCAGTCTATGGCGGGGGAGCTCAACAGATACGCAGTATTTT	16	TRBD2	once	TRBV6-2/TRBV6-3	TRBJ2-3
CASRKAEQGNTGELFF	TGTGCCAGCAGGAAGGCGGAACAGGGGAACACCGGGGAGCTGTTTTTT	16	.	.	TRBV5-4	TRBJ2-2
CASSARDRREGAKSGEQFF	TGTGCCAGCAGCGCCCGGGACAGGCGAGAGGGTGCAAAGAGTGGTGAGCAGTTCTTC	19	TRBD1	.	TRBV9	TRBJ2-1
CASKRGSTNEKLFF	TGTGCCAGCAAAAGGGGAAGTACTAATGAAAAACTGTTTTTT	14	.	.	TRBV6-5	TRBJ1-4